The 15 T cell receptor beta chains given below trace back to one sample, sequenced in a study of shared clonotypes between healthy human individuals. Profiling relied on immunoSEQ multiplex PCR, and the TCRdb table lists in-frame clones only, not all of them. The table records fewer than 600,000 clones, around three quarters of them present only once. Sequenced input: PBMCs. The receptors come from a woman aged 35 to 49 in good health. Some clones in this sample may be carry-over from other donors' samples.

This clone was observed a handful of times. The genes are TRBV5-1 and TRBJ2-1, with D possibly called TRBD1 or TRBD2 (5 bases each). Germline assignment: CDR1 SGHRS and CDR2 YFSETQ. The V end was cut by 0 bases, the J end by 6 bases, with 16 bases between. The CDR3 is 16 amino acids. The CDR3 region has the DNA TGCGCCAGCAGCTTGGGTTGGGGGTTGAGTGGCAATGAGCAGTTCTTC. This translates into CASSLGWGLSGNEQFF.

The rearrangement uses TRBV9 and TRBJ2-2, with D perhaps matching TRBD2 (5 bases). Between the trimmed V and J ends, which lost 0 bases and 0 bases, there was a span of 9 bases. The CDR3 length is 16 residues. The germline CDR1 and CDR2 sequences are SGDLS and YYNGEE. CDR3 protein: CASSVVAGPNTGELFF. Written as DNA, the CDR3 is TGTGCCAGCAGCGTAGTGGCGGGTCCGAACACCGGGGAGCTGTTTTTT.

V gene TRBV15 combines with J gene TRBJ1-3; possible D gene TRBD1, 6 bases. CDR3 length: 17 amino acids. The V and J ends lost 6 bases and 0 bases respectively, with 18 bases between them. Germline CDR1 reads LNHNV; CDR2 reads YYDKDF (reference sequence). The CDR3 reads CATRASDSQSSGNTIYF. The CDR3 DNA reads TGTGCCACCAGAGCATCGGACAGCCAGAGCTCTGGAAACACCATATATTTT.

The chain employs TRBV5-1 and TRBJ2-2; TRBD2 aligns across 11 bases. The CDR3 runs 16 residues. Germline lookup yields CDR1 SGHRS and CDR2 YFSETQ. The V segment lost 4 bases and the J segment 2 bases; nucleotides outside the gene matches: 4. CDR3 amino acids: CASSQGTSGNTGELFF. CDR3 coding DNA: TGCGCCAGCAGCCAAGGGACTAGCGGTAACACCGGGGAGCTGTTTTTT.

This sequence joins TRBV6-1 and TRBJ1-2; D is possibly TRBD1 (5 bases). The CDR3 runs to 13 residues. V lost 7 bases and J 7 bases, leaving 16 bases between the germline ends. The germline gives CDR1 MNHNS, CDR2 SASEGT. CDR3: CASTPWRGSGYTF. In DNA, the CDR3 is TGTGCCAGCACCCCCTGGAGGGGATCTGGCTACACCTTC.

In its sample, this clone was seen once. A far larger clone is a single base away, which makes a read error likely. The chain is built from TRBV7-2 and TRBJ2-1; D ambiguous. Trimming pared 2 bases from V and 0 bases from J, leaving 8 bases between. Germline CDR1 reads SGHTA; CDR2 reads FQGNSA. The CDR3 consists of 15 residues. The CDR3 region is CASSLITGSYNEQFF. CDR3 bases: TGTGCCAGCAGCTTAATTACGGGCTCCTACAATGAGCAGTTCTTC.

The chain couples TRBV7-9 to TRBJ1-4; 8 positions agree with TRBD1. The ends lost 5 bases at V and 8 bases at J; junction bases unmatched: 13. Per the germline V gene, CDR1 is SEHNR and CDR2 is FQNEAQ (reference sequence). This CDR3 has 16 amino acids. CDR3 nucleotide sequence: TGTGCCAGCAGCCCGAGACAGGGGCCGTCGGGAGAAAAACTGTTTTTT. Translated: CASSPRQGPSGEKLFF.

Worth noting for this clone: This may be a read error: a much more frequent sequence differs by one nucleotide. The V gene is TRBV5-1, the J gene TRBJ2-7; TRBD2 might be the D (6 bases). The CDR3 is made up of 15 amino acids. Germline V CDR1 and CDR2: SGHRS, YFSETQ. CDR3: CASGLGGGETYEQYF. The CDR3 bases are TGCGCCAGCGGCTTGGGAGGCGGGGAGACCTACGAGCAGTACTTC. Based on the CDR3 plus reference TRBV5-1 and TRBJ2-7, the full variable domain is KAGVTQTPRYLIKTRGQQVTLSCSPISGHRSVSWYQQTPGQGLQFLFEYFSETQRNKGNFPGRFSGRQFSNSRSEMNVSTLELGDSALYLCASGLGGGETYEQYFGPGTRLTVT.

In its sample, this clone was seen once. The chain is built from TRBV6-1 and TRBJ2-7; TRBD2 matches 8 bases. CDR1 and CDR2 (germline): MNHNS, SASEGT. The CDR3 covers 15 residues. The ends lost 2 bases at V and 3 bases at J; junction bases unmatched: 6. CDR3 residues: CASSEISGSSYEQYF. DNA of the CDR3: TGTGCCAGCAGTGAAATAAGCGGGAGTAGCTACGAGCAGTACTTC.

This chain links TRBV4-1 with TRBJ2-7, with TRBD2 identical over 10 bases. Germline V gene sequence: CDR1 MGHRA, CDR2 YSYEKL. V lost 0 bases to trimming and J lost 3 bases; unmatched junction nucleotides: 11. The CDR3 has 18 residues. The CDR3 sequence is CASSQESSGRQIIYEQYF. In DNA, the CDR3 is TGCGCCAGCAGCCAAGAGTCTAGCGGGAGACAGATAATCTACGAGCAGTACTTC.

On this clone: The junction does not match germline at one end; this may be a read error. Distinct nucleotide sequences in the sample also encode this CDR3. This chain links TRBV27 with TRBJ1-1; D ambiguous. Germline lookup yields CDR1 MNHEY and CDR2 SMNVEV (reference sequence). CDR3 length: 14 residues. Here the CDR3 reads CASSPSRVNTEAFF. CDR3 bases: TGTGCCAGCAGTCCCTCACGAGTGAACACTGAAGCTTTCTTC.

The chain joins TRBV11-2 to TRBJ2-1; D tentatively fits TRBD1 or TRBD2 (6 bases each). CDR1 SGHAT and CDR2 FQNNGV come from the germline V gene. Trimming cost V 5 bases and J 10 bases, with 21 bases left between them. The CDR3 runs 15 residues. As DNA, the CDR3 is TGTGCCAGCAGCGAACTCAGGGGTCTAGCGATAGAGCAGTTCTTC. Protein product: CASSELRGLAIEQFF.

The chain uses TRBV27 and TRBJ1-5; D remains ambiguous. Germline CDR1 and CDR2: MNHEY and SMNVEV (reference sequence). The CDR3 extends over 13 amino acids. V was pared by 8 bases and J by 3 bases, with 11 bases between. The DNA for the CDR3 is TGTGCCAGCCGTAGACAACACAATCAGCCCCAGCATTTT. Translation gives CASRRQHNQPQHF.

Only one count was recorded for this clone. The chain has TRBV5-6 and TRBJ1-3; D is possibly TRBD1 (5 bases). Germline assignment: CDR1 SGHDT and CDR2 YYEEEE. The CDR3 loop spans 17 amino acids. V was clipped by 2 bases and J by 0 bases, with 15 bases between them. The CDR3: CASSLGFRARSGNTIYF. The CDR3 region has the DNA TGTGCCAGCAGCTTAGGTTTCAGGGCTCGCTCTGGAAACACCATATATTTT. Supplemented by reference TRBV5-6 and TRBJ1-3, the full variable domain reads DAGVTQSPTHLIKTRGQQVTLRCSPKSGHDTVSWYQQALGQGPQFIFQYYEEEERQRGNFPDRFSGHQFPNYSSELNVNALLLGDSALYLCASSLGFRARSGNTIYFGEGSWLTVV.

The V gene is TRBV28, the J gene TRBJ2-7; D possibly corresponds to TRBD1 (6 bases). Per the germline V gene, CDR1 is MDHEN and CDR2 is SYDVKM. With 8 bases removed from V and 4 bases from J, the gap between germline ends came to 12 bases. The length of the CDR3 is 12 residues. The CDR3 here is CASYRVRYEQYF. CDR3 in DNA: TGTGCCAGCTACAGGGTCAGGTACGAGCAGTACTTC.